These 22 T cell receptor beta chains originate from one sample sequenced in a study of PD-L1 blockade in urothelial cancer. Generated by immunoSEQ multiplex PCR, the TCRdb table keeps only in-frame clones and is missing some. In the table there are roughly 38,000 clones, over 70% of which are singletons. Here the sequenced sample was PBMCs, taken around atezolizumab (anti-PD-L1) treatment. The origin of the receptors is a man aged 70 or older with urothelial cancer.

This sequence joins TRBV5-6 and TRBJ1-5, with 10 bases lining up with TRBD1. The CDR3 is 15 residues long. Unmatched junction bases numbered 5, after V lost 4 bases and J lost 4 bases. CDR1 is SGHDT, CDR2 YYEEEE, per germline. The CDR3 reads CASSLGTGVNQPQHF. The CDR3 coding sequence is TGTGCCAGCAGCCTCGGGACAGGGGTTAATCAGCCCCAGCATTTT.

The chain employs TRBV10-3 and TRBJ1-1; 7 bases map to TRBD1. Germline assignment: CDR1 ENHRY and CDR2 SYGVKD. This CDR3 is built from 14 residues. The trim removed 5 bases at V and 1 base at J, leaving 4 bases unmatched. CDR3 sequence reads: CAISKGQPNTEAFF. In DNA, the CDR3 is TGTGCCATCAGTAAGGGACAGCCGAACACTGAAGCTTTCTTT.

V and J are TRBV2 and TRBJ2-1, with unresolved D. Germline lookup yields CDR1 SNHLY and CDR2 FYNNEI. The germline V and J ends were trimmed by 4 bases and 0 bases, with 13 bases remaining between them. This CDR3 has 16 amino acids. CDR3 DNA: TGTGCCAGCAGTGCAACCCAGGCACCCTCCTACAATGAGCAGTTCTTC. This codes for CASSATQAPSYNEQFF. Full variable domain (missing parts from reference TRBV2 and TRBJ2-1): EPEVTQTPSHQVTQMGQEVILRCVPISNHLYFYWYRQILGQKVEFLVSFYNNEISEKSEIFDDQFSVERPDGSNFTLKIRSTKLEDSAMYFCASSATQAPSYNEQFFGPGTRLTVL.

This rearrangement joins TRBV14 to TRBJ2-1; 8 nucleotides align to TRBD1. This CDR3 has 16 amino acids. V shed 0 bases and J 5 bases; nucleotides not matched to a gene: 6. Germline CDR1 is SGHDN and CDR2 is FVKESK. CDR3: CASSQDLGTGHNEQFF. The DNA for the CDR3 is TGTGCCAGCAGCCAAGATTTAGGGACAGGCCACAATGAGCAGTTCTTC.

This chain uses TRBV7-9 with TRBJ1-1; TRBD1 is a possible D gene (5 bases). Trimming took off 4 bases at V and 1 base at J, with 13 bases between the two ends. The germline CDR1 and CDR2 sequences are SEHNR and FQNEAQ (reference sequence). The CDR3 length is 15 residues. The CDR3 nucleotides read TGTGCCAGCAGCTCTCGAGACAGTAGGAACACTGAAGCTTTCTTT. Translation gives CASSSRDSRNTEAFF.

This chain links TRBV15 with TRBJ1-3; 7 bases map to TRBD1. The germline V gene has CDR1 LNHNV and CDR2 YYDKDF (reference sequence). The CDR3 sequence is 15 residues long. The junction had 5 bases not matched to a gene; V was cut back by 5 bases and J by 1 base. The CDR3 DNA sequence: TGTGCCACCAGCTGGAGGGGGCGATCTGGAAACACCATATATTTT. Its protein product is CATSWRGRSGNTIYF.

This chain uses TRBV15 with TRBJ2-2, with 10 positions matching TRBD1. The germline CDR1 and CDR2 sequences are LNHNV and YYDKDF (reference sequence). CDR3 length: 16 amino acids. Trimming at V came to 6 bases and at J to 5 bases, leaving 9 bases not matched to a gene. The CDR3: CATRPGQGLGTGELFF. The CDR3 bases are TGTGCCACCAGGCCGGGACAGGGGTTGGGGACCGGGGAGCTGTTTTTT.

The V and J genes are TRBV5-1 and TRBJ2-1, with D possibly TRBD2 on 5 matching bases. The CDR3 has 14 amino acids. Germline CDR1 and CDR2: SGHRS and YFSETQ. V was clipped by 4 bases and J by 4 bases, with 12 bases between them. The CDR3 nucleotides are TGCGCCAGCAGCGCCGGACTGGTTTACAATGAGCAGTTCTTC. Translation: CASSAGLVYNEQFF.

About this clone: Other DNA sequences in this sample translate to the same CDR3. This rearrangement joins TRBV7-8 to TRBJ1-2; no definite D call. Germline loops: CDR1 SGHVS, CDR2 FQNEAQ. The CDR3 sequence is 14 residues long. V was trimmed by 1 base and J by 2 bases, leaving 8 bases between them. The DNA of the CDR3 is TGTGCCAGCAGCTTAGTAGACAAGAACTATGGCTACACCTTC. This sequence encodes CASSLVDKNYGYTF. The full variable domain, its missing parts supplied by reference TRBV7-8 and TRBJ1-2, is GAGVSQSPRYKVAKRGQDVALRCDPISGHVSLFWYQQALGQGPEFLTYFQNEAQLDKSGLPSDRFFAERPEGSVSTLKIQRTQQEDSAVYLCASSLVDKNYGYTFGSGTRLTVV.

The chain combines TRBV29-1 with TRBJ2-7; 11 nucleotides line up with TRBD2. Germline CDR1 is SQVTM and CDR2 is ANQGSEA. Germline trimming cut 6 bases from V and 2 bases from J; bases unmatched to any gene: 9. The CDR3 is 15 amino acids. The CDR3 loop is CSVHSGRASPYEQYF. Written as DNA, the CDR3 is TGCAGCGTCCATAGCGGGAGGGCCTCCCCCTACGAGCAGTACTTC.

The chain is built from TRBV9 and TRBJ1-1, with TRBD1 identical over 7 bases. The CDR3 has 16 amino acids. Per the germline V gene, CDR1 is SGDLS and CDR2 is YYNGEE. Losses at the gene ends were 0 bases for V and 4 bases for J; bases not matched to a gene: 9. Written as DNA, the CDR3 is TGTGCCAGCAGCGTAGGAGGGGGCGCGGGTTCCACTGAAGCTTTCTTT. It codes for CASSVGGGAGSTEAFF.

In its sample, this clone was seen a few times. The rearrangement joins TRBV4-2 to TRBJ1-2, with D possibly being TRBD1 (5 bases). Looked up from germline, CDR1 is LGHNA and CDR2 is YNFKEQ. V dropped 0 bases and J dropped 2 bases, with 13 bases sitting between them. The CDR3 runs 16 residues. This CDR3 is CASSQDGADQNYGYTF. In DNA, the CDR3 is TGTGCCAGCAGCCAAGATGGGGCGGATCAAAACTATGGCTACACCTTC.

This chain connects TRBV27 to TRBJ2-6; possible D gene TRBD2, 6 bases. CDR1 and CDR2 from the germline V gene are MNHEY and SMNVEV (reference sequence). The CDR3 is 14 amino acids. V gave up 3 bases and J gave up 4 bases, with 7 bases separating them. CDR3 sequence (DNA): TGTGCCAGCAGTTTTCGGGGGGGGGCCAACGTCCTGACTTTC. It translates to CASSFRGGANVLTF.

This chain uses TRBV7-9 with TRBJ1-4; TRBD1 is a possible D gene (5 bases). The germline V gene encodes CDR1 SEHNR and CDR2 FQNEAQ (reference sequence). This CDR3 has 15 amino acids. V shed 5 bases and J shed 8 bases, with 18 bases lying between them. The CDR3 sequence is CASSPSGDLREKLFF. The CDR3 DNA sequence: TGTGCCAGCAGCCCTAGCGGGGACTTGAGGGAAAAACTGTTTTTT.

This clone has just one count. The genes are TRBV14 and TRBJ1-1, with D possibly matching TRBD1 (6 bases). CDR1 and CDR2 (germline): SGHDN, FVKESK. Trimming cost V 6 bases and J 1 base, with 9 bases left between them. CDR3 size: 13 residues. The CDR3 region has the DNA TGTGCCAGCAGTCGACAGGAGAACACTGAAGCTTTCTTT. This gives the protein CASSRQENTEAFF.

The V and J genes are TRBV5-1 and TRBJ2-1; tentatively, D is TRBD1 (6 bases). The V and J ends lost 4 bases and 12 bases respectively, with 11 bases between them. The germline V gene encodes CDR1 SGHRS and CDR2 YFSETQ. The CDR3 totals 11 residues. The CDR3 region is CASSLRQAQFF. In DNA, the CDR3 is TGCGCCAGCAGCCTTAGACAGGCGCAGTTCTTC.

V usage is TRBV5-1 and J usage is TRBJ1-4; 7 nucleotides match TRBD1. V lost 4 bases to trimming and J lost 2 bases; unmatched junction nucleotides: 14. Germline CDR1 SGHRS, CDR2 YFSETQ. CDR3 length: 18 residues. CDR3 sequence: CASSVRPTGIGTNEKLFF. CDR3 sequence (DNA): TGCGCCAGCAGCGTCCGACCGACAGGGATTGGGACTAATGAAAAACTGTTTTTT.

In its sample, this clone was seen a few times. The chain is built from TRBV18 and TRBJ2-7, with D uncertain. CDR1 and CDR2 from the germline V gene are KGHSH and LQKENI. The CDR3 totals 16 residues. The V end lost 2 bases, the J end lost 0 bases, and 14 bases lay between the germline ends. The CDR3: CASSPFSAGSSYEQYF. The CDR3 region has the DNA TGTGCCAGCTCACCATTTAGTGCAGGAAGCTCCTACGAGCAGTACTTC.

The J gene is TRBJ1-5, the V gene TRBV19; D may be TRBD1 (5 bases). V gave up 5 bases and J gave up 7 bases, with 12 bases separating them. The germline V gene has CDR1 LNHDA and CDR2 SQIVND (reference sequence). This CDR3 has 13 amino acids. CDR3 sequence reads: CASSSRQYQPQHF. DNA of the CDR3: TGTGCCAGTAGTTCGAGACAGTACCAGCCCCAGCATTTT.

The chain joins TRBV30 to TRBJ1-1; D remains ambiguous. Germline V gene data show CDR1 as GTSNPN and CDR2 as SVGIG (reference sequence). Trimming pared 1 base from V and 3 bases from J, leaving 9 bases between. The CDR3 length is 13 residues. CDR3 amino acids: CAWSAERDTEAFF. In DNA, the CDR3 is TGTGCCTGGAGTGCGGAGAGAGACACTGAAGCTTTCTTT.

The chain joins TRBV6-5 to TRBJ2-7; no definite D call. In germline, CDR1 is MNHEY, CDR2 SVGAGI. The germline V and J ends were trimmed by 7 bases and 6 bases, with 13 bases remaining between them. The CDR3 covers 12 residues. The CDR3 DNA is TGTGCCAGCACTTCACATACCACCGAGCAGTACTTC. It encodes CASTSHTTEQYF.

The chain couples TRBV7-3 to TRBJ2-3; 10 bases match TRBD1. Germline lookup yields CDR1 SGHTA and CDR2 FQGTGA. This CDR3 has 17 amino acids. With V trimmed by 5 bases and J by 1 base, 9 bases remained unmatched. CDR3 nucleotides: TGTGCCAGCAGCCCCGGGACAGGGGTTGGGGGCACAGATACGCAGTATTTT. This gives the protein CASSPGTGVGGTDTQYF.